One sample yielded the 2 T cell receptor beta chains listed below, sequenced in a study of cytotoxic CD8 clonotypes in ibrutinib-treated CLL. Libraries were prepared by immunoSEQ multiplex PCR; TCRdb keeps only in-frame clonotypes and omits some of them. The table lists some 65,000 clones, roughly 57% of them singletons, with roughly 14% in the top ten. The source material was PBMCs, sampled after 12 months of ibrutinib treatment. The receptor set was obtained from a human donor with chronic lymphocytic leukemia.

V is TRBV7-2 and J is TRBJ1-3; D unresolved. Deletions cut 2 bases from V and 0 bases from J, with 8 bases between. Germline V gene sequence: CDR1 SGHTA, CDR2 FQGNSA. The CDR3 spans 15 residues. CDR3: CASSLSAISGNTIYF. Here the CDR3 DNA reads TGTGCCAGCAGCTTAAGTGCTATCTCTGGAAACACCATATATTTT.

J is TRBJ1-3 and V is TRBV11-2, with 7 bases that match TRBD1. The CDR3 is made up of 14 amino acids. Losses at the gene ends were 5 bases for V and 3 bases for J; bases not matched to a gene: 4. The germline V gene has CDR1 SGHAT and CDR2 FQNNGV. The CDR3, as DNA: TGTGCCAGCAGCAAAGACAGGGTTGGAAACACCATATATTTT. Its protein is CASSKDRVGNTIYF.